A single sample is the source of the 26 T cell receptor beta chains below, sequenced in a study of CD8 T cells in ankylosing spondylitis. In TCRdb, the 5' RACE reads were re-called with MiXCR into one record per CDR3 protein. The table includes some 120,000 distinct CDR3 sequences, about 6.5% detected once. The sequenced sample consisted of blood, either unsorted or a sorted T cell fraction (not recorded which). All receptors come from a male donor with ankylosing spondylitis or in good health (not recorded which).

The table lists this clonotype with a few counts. As DNA, the CDR3 is TGTGCCAGCAGGGGGACAGGGGGGAAGACTGAAGCTTTCTTT. Encoded protein: CASRGTGGKTEAFF. The chain has TRBV12-3 or TRBV12-4 and TRBJ1-1, with 11 positions matching TRBD1. This CDR3 contains 14 residues. The V segment lost 6 bases and the J segment 5 bases; nucleotides outside the gene matches: 5.

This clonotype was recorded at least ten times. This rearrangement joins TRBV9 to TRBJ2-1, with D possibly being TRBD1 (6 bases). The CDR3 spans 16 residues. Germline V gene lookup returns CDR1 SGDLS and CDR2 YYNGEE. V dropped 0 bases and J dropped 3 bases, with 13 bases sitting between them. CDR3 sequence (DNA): TGTGCCAGCAGCGTAGGGACAGCCGGTTACTACAATGAGCAGTTCTTC. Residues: CASSVGTAGYYNEQFF.

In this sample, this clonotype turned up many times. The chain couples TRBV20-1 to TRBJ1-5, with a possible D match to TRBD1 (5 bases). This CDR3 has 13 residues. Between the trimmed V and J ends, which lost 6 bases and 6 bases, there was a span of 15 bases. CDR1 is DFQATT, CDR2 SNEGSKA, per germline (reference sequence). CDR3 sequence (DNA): TGCAGTGCCAGTCCAGGGCCGGGTCAGCCCCAGCATTTT. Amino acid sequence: CSASPGPGQPQHF.

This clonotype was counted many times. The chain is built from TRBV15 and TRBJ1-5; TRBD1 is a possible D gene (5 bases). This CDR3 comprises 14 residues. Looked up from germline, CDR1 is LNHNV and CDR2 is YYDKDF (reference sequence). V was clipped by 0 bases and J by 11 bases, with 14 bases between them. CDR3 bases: TGTGCCACCAGCAGAGATTTTCAGGGAAGATCCCAGCATTTT. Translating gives CATSRDFQGRSQHF.

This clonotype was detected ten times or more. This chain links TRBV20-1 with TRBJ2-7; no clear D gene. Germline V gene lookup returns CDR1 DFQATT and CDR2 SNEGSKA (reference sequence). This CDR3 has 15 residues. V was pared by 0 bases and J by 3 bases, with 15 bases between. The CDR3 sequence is CSARDPGSAGYEQYF. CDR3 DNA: TGCAGTGCTAGAGATCCCGGGTCGGCTGGCTACGAGCAGTACTTC.

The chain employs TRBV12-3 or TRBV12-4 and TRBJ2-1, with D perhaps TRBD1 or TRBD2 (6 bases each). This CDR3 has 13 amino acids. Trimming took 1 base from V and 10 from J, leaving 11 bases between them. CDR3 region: CASSLGGAQEQFF. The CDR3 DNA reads TGTGCCAGCAGTTTAGGGGGGGCACAAGAGCAGTTCTTC.

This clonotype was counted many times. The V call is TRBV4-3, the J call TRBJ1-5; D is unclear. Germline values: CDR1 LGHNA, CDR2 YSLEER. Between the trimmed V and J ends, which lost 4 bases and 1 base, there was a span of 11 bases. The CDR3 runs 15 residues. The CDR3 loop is CASSPRRESNQPQHF. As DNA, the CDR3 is TGCGCCAGCAGCCCTAGACGGGAGAGCAATCAGCCCCAGCATTTT.

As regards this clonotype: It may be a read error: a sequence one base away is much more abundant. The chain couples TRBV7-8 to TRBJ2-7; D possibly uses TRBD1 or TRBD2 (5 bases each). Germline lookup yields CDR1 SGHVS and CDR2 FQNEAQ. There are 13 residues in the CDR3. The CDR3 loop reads CASSPGTYNEQSF. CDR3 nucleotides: TGTGCCAGCAGCCCCGGGACCTACAACGAGCAGTCCTTC. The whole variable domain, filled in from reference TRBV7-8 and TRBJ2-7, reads GAGVSQSPRYKVAKRGQDVALRCDPISGHVSLFWYQQALGQGPEFLTYFQNEAQLDKSGLPSDRFFAERPEGSVSTLKIQRTQQEDSAVYLCASSPGTYNEQSFGPGTRLTVT.

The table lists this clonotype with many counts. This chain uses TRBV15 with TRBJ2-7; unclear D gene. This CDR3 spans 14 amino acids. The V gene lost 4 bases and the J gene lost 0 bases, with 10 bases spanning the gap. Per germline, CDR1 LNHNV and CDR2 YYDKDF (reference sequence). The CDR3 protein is CATSTAENSYEQYF. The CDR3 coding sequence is TGTGCCACCAGCACCGCAGAGAACTCCTACGAGCAGTACTTC.

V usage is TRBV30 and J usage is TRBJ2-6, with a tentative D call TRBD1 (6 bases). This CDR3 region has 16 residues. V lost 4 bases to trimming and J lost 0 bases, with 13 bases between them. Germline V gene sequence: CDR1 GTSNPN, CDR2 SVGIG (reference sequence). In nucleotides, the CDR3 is TGTGCCTGGAACCCGGGACACGACTCTGGGGCCAACGTCCTGACTTTC. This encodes CAWNPGHDSGANVLTF.

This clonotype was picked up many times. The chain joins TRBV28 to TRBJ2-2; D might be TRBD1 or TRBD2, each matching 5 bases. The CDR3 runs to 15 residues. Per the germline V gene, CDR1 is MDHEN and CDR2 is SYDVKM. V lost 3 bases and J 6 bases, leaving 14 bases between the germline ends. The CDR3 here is CASSFVGLAPGELFF. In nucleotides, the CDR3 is TGTGCCAGCAGTTTTGTGGGGCTAGCCCCCGGGGAGCTGTTTTTT.

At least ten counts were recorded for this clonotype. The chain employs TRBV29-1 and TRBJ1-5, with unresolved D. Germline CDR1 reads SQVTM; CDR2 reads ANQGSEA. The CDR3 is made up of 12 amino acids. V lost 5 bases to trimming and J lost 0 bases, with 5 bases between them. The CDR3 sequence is CSVQNSNQPQHF. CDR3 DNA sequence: TGCAGCGTTCAAAATAGCAATCAGCCCCAGCATTTT.

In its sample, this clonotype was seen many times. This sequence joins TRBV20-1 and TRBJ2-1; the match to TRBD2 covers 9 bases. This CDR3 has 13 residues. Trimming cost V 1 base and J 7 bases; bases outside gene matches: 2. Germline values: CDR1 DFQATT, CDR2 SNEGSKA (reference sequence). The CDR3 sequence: CSARVLAGNEQFF. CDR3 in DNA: TGCAGTGCTAGAGTTCTAGCGGGGAATGAGCAGTTCTTC.

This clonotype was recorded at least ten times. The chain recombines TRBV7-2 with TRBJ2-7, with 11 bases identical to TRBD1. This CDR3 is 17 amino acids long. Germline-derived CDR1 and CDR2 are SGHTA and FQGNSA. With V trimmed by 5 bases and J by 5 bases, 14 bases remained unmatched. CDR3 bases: TGTGCCAGCAGCACGAGGACAGGGGGCAGTTTTGCTGACGAGCAGTACTTC. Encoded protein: CASSTRTGGSFADEQYF. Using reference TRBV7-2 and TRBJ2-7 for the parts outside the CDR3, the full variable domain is GAGVSQSPSNKVTEKGKDVELRCDPISGHTALYWYRQSLGQGLEFLIYFQGNSAPDKSGLPSDRFSAERTGGSVSTLTIQRTQQEDSAVYLCASSTRTGGSFADEQYFGPGTRLTVT.

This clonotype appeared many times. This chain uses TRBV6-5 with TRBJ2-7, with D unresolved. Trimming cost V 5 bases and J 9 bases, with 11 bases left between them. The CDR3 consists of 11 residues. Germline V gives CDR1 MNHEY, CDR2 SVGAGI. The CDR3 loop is CASSTSWGQYF. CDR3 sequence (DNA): TGTGCCAGCAGTACATCGTGGGGGCAGTACTTC.

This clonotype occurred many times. The CDR3 spells CATSMSRGGLDEKLFF. The CDR3 DNA follows: TGTGCCACCAGCATGTCCCGCGGGGGACTCGACGAAAAACTGTTTTTT. The rearrangement joins TRBV15 to TRBJ1-4; tentatively, D is TRBD1 (5 bases). Germline V gene sequence: CDR1 LNHNV, CDR2 YYDKDF (reference sequence). Trimming pared 4 bases from V and 8 bases from J, leaving 20 bases between. The CDR3 runs 16 residues. Full variable domain (outside the CDR3, taken from reference TRBV15 and TRBJ1-4): DAMVIQNPRYQVTQFGKPVTLSCSQTLNHNVMYWYQQKSSQAPKLLFHYYDKDFNNEADTPDNFQSRRPNTSFCFLDIRSPGLGDTAMYLCATSMSRGGLDEKLFFGSGTQLSVL.

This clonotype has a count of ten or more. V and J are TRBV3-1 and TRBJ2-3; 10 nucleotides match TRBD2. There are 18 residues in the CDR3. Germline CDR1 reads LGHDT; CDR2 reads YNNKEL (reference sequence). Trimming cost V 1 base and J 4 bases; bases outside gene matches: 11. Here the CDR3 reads CASSQVQGLAGAPDTQYF. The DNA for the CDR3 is TGTGCCAGCAGCCAAGTCCAGGGTCTAGCGGGAGCACCAGATACGCAGTATTTT.

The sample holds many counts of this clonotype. The CDR3, as DNA: TGTGCCAGCAGCTTAGCTAGCGGGAGGCTCGCCCACGAGCAGTTCTTC. Translating gives CASSLASGRLAHEQFF. The rearrangement joins TRBV7-9 to TRBJ2-1, with 10 bases that match TRBD2. V lost 0 bases to trimming and J lost 10 bases; unmatched junction nucleotides: 9. From germline, CDR1 is SEHNR and CDR2 FQNEAQ (reference sequence). There are 16 residues in the CDR3.

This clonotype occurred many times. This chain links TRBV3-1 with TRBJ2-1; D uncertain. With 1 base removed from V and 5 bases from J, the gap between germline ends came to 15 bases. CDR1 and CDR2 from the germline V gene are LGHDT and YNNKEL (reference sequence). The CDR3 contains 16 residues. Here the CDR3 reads CASSQGWVQEHNEQFF. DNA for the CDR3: TGTGCCAGCAGCCAAGGTTGGGTTCAGGAGCACAATGAGCAGTTCTTC.

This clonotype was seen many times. The CDR3 loop is CSARSTGVTGELFF. As DNA, the CDR3 is TGCAGTGCTAGAAGCACAGGGGTCACCGGGGAGCTGTTTTTT. This rearrangement joins TRBV20-1 to TRBJ2-2; TRBD1 agrees at 7 bases. The CDR3 length is 14 residues. Germline V gene lookup returns CDR1 DFQATT and CDR2 SNEGSKA (reference sequence). Trimming at V came to 2 bases and at J to 4 bases, leaving 4 bases not matched to a gene.

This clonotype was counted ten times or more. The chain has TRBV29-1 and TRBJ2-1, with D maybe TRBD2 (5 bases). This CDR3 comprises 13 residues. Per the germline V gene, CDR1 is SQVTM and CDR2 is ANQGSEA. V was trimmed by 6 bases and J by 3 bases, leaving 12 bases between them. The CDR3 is CSVRGRGYNEQFF. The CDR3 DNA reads TGCAGCGTGCGAGGGCGAGGCTACAATGAGCAGTTCTTC.

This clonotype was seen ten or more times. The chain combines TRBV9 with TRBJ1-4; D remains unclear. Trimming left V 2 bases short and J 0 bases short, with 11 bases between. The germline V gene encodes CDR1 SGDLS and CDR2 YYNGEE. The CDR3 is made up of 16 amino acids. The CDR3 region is CASSVEAFATNEKLFF. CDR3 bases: TGTGCCAGCAGCGTGGAGGCCTTTGCAACTAATGAAAAACTGTTTTTT.

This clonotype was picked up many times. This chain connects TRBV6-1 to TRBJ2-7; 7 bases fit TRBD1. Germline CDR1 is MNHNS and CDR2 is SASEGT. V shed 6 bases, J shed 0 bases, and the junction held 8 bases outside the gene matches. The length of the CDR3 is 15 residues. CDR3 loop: CASRARAGGSYEQYF. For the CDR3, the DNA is TGTGCCAGCAGGGCTAGGGCAGGGGGCTCCTACGAGCAGTACTTC.

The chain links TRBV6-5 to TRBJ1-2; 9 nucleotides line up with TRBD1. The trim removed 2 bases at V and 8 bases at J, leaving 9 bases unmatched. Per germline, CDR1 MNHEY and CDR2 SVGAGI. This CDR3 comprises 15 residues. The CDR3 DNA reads TGTGCCAGCAGTTACAGAGGGGGACAGGGCTTAGGCTACACCTTC. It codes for CASSYRGGQGLGYTF.

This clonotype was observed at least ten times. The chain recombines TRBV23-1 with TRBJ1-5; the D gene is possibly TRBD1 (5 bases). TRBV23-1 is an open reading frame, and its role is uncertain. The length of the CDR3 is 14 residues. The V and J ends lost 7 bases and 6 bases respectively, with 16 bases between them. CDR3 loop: CASKFGGFGQPQHF. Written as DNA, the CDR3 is TGCGCCAGCAAGTTTGGGGGTTTTGGTCAGCCCCAGCATTTT.

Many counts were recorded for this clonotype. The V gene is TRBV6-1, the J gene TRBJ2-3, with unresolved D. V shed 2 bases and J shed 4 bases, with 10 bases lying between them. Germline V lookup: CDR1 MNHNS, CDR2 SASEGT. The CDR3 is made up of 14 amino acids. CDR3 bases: TGTGCCAGCAGTGAATTGTCAGTCGCAGATACGCAGTATTTT. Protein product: CASSELSVADTQYF.